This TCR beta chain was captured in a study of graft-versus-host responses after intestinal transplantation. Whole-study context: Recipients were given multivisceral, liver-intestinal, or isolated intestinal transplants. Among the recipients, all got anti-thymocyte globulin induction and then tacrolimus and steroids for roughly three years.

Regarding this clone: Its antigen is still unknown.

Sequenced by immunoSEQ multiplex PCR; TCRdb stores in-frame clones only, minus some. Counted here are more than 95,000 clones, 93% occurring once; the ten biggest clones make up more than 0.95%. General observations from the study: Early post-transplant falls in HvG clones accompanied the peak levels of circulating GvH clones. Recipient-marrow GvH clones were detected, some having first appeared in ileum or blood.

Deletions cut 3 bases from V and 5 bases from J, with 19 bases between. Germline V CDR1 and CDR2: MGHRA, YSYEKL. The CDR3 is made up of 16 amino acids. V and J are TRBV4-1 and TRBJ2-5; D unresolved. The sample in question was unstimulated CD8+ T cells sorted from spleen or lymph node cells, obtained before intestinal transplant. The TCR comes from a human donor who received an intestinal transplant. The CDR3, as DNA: TGCGCCAGCAGCCAGCCGGGCGTACTCCGGAAGGAGACCCAGTACTTC. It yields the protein CASSQPGVLRKETQYF.